This TCR beta chain came from a study of T-cell reconstitution after alpha-beta-depleted transplantation in children. Overall study findings and caveats: Reportedly, alpha-beta T cells present about two months post-transplant originated from several hundred expanded clones of graft origin. The study traced high day-60 TCRbeta diversity in some patients to surviving recipient T cells and thymic progenitors.

Unique molecular identifiers were built into the TCRbeta library. From the PCR reads, TCRdb called clonotypes with MiXCR, one entry per CDR3 protein. Of about 300,000 distinct CDR3 sequences in the sample, about 9.4% were seen once. CDR1 and CDR2 from the germline V gene are SGHRS and YFSETQ. The CDR3 contains 17 residues. Trimming at V came to 6 bases and at J to 5 bases, leaving 10 bases not matched to a gene. This clonotype was recorded a few times. The antigen is unknown. The clonotype was recovered from a boy younger than two with acute myeloid leukemia, due to receive a stem cell transplant. Sequences were derived from PBMCs, sampled before TCRalphabeta/CD19-depleted stem cell transplant. This chain uses TRBV5-1 with TRBJ2-1, with 14 nucleotides matching TRBD2. For the CDR3, the DNA is TGCGCCAGCACCCGACTAGCGGGGGGGCTAGGGCACAATGAGCAGTTCTTC. Translated: CASTRLAGGLGHNEQFF. Complete variable domain (other parts from reference TRBV5-1 and TRBJ2-1): KAGVTQTPRYLIKTRGQQVTLSCSPISGHRSVSWYQQTPGQGLQFLFEYFSETQRNKGNFPGRFSGRQFSNSRSEMNVSTLELGDSALYLCASTRLAGGLGHNEQFFGPGTRLTVL.